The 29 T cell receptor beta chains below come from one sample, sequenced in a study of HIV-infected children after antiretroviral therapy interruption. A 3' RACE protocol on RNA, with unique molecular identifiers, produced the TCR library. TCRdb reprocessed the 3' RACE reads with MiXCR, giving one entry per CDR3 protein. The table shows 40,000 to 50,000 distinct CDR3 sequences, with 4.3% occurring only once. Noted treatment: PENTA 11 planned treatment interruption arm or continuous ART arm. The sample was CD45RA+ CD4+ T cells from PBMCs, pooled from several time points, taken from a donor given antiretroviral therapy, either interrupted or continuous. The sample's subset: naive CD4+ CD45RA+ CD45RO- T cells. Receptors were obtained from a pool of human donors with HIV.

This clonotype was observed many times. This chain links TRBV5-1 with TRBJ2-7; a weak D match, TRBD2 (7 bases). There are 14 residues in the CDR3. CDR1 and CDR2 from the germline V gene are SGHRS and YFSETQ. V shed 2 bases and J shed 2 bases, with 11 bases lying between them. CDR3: CASSFGGLPYEQYF. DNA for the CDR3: TGCGCCAGCAGCTTCGGGGGGCTCCCCTACGAGCAGTACTTC.

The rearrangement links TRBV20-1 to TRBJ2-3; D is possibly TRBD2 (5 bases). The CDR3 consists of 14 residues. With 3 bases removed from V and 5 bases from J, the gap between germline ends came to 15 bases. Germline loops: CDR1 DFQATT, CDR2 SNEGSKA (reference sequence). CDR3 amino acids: CSASRGRGGDTQYF. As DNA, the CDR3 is TGCAGTGCTAGCAGAGGGCGCGGAGGAGATACGCAGTATTTT.

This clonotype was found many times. Here the CDR3 DNA reads TGTGCCAGCAGCTCCAACTTACAGACGCTCTCACCCCTCCACTTT. It codes for CASSSNLQTLSPLHF. The J gene is TRBJ1-6, the V gene TRBV11-1; D is ambiguous. Germline V gene lookup returns CDR1 SGHAT and CDR2 FQDESV (reference sequence). V was shortened by 4 bases and J by 10 bases, with 17 bases between the two germline ends. The CDR3 is 15 residues long. Filled out from reference TRBV11-1 and TRBJ1-6, the complete variable domain reads EAEVAQSPRYKITEKSQAVAFWCDPISGHATLYWYRQILGQGPELLVQFQDESVVDDSQLPKDRFSAERLKGVDSTLKIQPAELGDSAMYLCASSSNLQTLSPLHFGNGTRLTVT.

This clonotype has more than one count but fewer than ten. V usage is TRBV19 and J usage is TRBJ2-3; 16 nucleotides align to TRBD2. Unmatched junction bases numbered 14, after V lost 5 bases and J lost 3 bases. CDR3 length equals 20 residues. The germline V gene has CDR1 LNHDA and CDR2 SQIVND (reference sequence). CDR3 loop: CASSPAVPGLAGGPTDTQYF. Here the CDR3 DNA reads TGTGCCAGTAGTCCTGCAGTCCCGGGACTAGCGGGGGGGCCTACAGATACGCAGTATTTT.

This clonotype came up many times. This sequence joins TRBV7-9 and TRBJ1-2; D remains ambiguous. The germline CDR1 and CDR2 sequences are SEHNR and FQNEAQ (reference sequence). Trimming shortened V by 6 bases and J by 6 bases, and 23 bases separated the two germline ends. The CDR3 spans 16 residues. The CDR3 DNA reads TGTGCCAGCAGGAGATCGGGTACAGAAACCTCTCATGGCTACACCTTC. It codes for CASRRSGTETSHGYTF.

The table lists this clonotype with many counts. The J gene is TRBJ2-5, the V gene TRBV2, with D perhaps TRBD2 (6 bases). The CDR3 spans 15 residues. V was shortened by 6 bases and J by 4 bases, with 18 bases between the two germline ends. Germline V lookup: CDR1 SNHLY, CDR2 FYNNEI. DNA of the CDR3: TGTGCCAGCAGGAAAGGGAGGACGAGTCCAGAGACCCAGTACTTC. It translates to CASRKGRTSPETQYF.

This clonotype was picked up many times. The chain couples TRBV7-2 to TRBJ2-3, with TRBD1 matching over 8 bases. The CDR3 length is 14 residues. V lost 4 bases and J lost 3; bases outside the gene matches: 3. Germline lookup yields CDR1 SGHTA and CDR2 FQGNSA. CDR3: CASSSQGATDTQYF. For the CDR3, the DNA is TGTGCCAGCAGCTCTCAGGGGGCAACAGATACGCAGTATTTT.

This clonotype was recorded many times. In DNA, the CDR3 is TGTGCCACCAGCAGAGATCGGGCAGCATTGAACACTGAAGCTTTCTTT. It encodes CATSRDRAALNTEAFF. This chain uses TRBV15 with TRBJ1-1; D is unresolved. The V and J ends lost 0 bases and 0 bases respectively, with 11 bases between them. CDR1 LNHNV and CDR2 YYDKDF come from the germline V gene (reference sequence). The CDR3 has 16 residues.

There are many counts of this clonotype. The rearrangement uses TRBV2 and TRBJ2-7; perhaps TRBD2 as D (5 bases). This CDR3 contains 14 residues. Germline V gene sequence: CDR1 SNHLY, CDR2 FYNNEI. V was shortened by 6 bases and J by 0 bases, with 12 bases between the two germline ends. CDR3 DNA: TGTGCCAGCAGGCAGCGGCCGACCTCCTACGAGCAGTACTTC. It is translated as CASRQRPTSYEQYF.

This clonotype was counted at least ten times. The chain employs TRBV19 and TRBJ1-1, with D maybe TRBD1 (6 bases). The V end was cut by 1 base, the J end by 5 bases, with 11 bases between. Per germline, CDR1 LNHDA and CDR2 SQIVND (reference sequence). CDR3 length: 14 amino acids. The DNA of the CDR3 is TGTGCCAGTAGTATAGTTAGGGGGAAGACTGAAGCTTTCTTT. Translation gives CASSIVRGKTEAFF.

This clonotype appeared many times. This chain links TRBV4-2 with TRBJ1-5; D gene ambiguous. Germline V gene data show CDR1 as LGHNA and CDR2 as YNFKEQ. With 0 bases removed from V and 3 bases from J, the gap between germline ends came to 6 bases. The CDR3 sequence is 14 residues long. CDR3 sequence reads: CASSQDLNNQPQHF. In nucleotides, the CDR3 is TGTGCCAGCAGCCAAGATCTGAACAATCAGCCCCAGCATTTT.

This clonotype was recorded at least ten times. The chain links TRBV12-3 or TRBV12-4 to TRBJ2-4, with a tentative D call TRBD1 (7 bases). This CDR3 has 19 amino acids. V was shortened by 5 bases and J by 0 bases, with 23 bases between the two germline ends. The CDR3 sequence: CASSPRLLRQGLAKNIQYF. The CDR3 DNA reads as TGTGCCAGCAGTCCCCGACTGCTGCGACAGGGACTAGCCAAAAACATTCAGTACTTC.

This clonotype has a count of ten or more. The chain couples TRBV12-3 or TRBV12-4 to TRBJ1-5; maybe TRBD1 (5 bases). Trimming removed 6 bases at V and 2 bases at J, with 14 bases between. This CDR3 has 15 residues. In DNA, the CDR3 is TGTGCCAGCAGCGTAGGGGACTACGGCAATCAGCCCCAGCATTTT. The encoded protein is CASSVGDYGNQPQHF.

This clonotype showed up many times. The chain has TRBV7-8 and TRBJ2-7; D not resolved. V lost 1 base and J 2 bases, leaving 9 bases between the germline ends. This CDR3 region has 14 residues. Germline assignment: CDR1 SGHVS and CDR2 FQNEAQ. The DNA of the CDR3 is TGTGCCAGCAGCTTAGGATCCCAGACCTACGAGCAGTACTTC. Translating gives CASSLGSQTYEQYF.

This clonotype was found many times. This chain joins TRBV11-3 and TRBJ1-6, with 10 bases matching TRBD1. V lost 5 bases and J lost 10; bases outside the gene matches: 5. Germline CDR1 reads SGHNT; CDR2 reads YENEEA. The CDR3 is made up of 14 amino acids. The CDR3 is CASSRGQGGSPLHF. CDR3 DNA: TGTGCCAGCAGCCGCGGACAGGGGGGCTCACCCCTCCACTTT. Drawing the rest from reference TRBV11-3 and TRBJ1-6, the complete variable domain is EAGVVQSPRYKIIEKKQPVAFWCNPISGHNTLYWYLQNLGQGPELLIRYENEEAVDDSQLPKDRFSAERLKGVDSTLKIQPAELGDSAVYLCASSRGQGGSPLHFGNGTRLTVT.

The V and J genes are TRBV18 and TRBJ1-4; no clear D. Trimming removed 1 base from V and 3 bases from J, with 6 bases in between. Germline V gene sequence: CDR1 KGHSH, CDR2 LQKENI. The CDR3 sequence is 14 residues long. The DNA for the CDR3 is TGTGCCAGCTCACCACGAGGGTCTAATGAAAAACTGTTTTTT. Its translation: CASSPRGSNEKLFF.

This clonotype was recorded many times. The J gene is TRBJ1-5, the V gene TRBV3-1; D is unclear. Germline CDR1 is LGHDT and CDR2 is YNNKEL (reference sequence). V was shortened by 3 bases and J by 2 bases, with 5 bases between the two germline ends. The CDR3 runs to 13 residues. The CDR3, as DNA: TGTGCCAGCAGCCAGCGCGGCAATCAGCCCCAGCATTTT. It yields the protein CASSQRGNQPQHF.

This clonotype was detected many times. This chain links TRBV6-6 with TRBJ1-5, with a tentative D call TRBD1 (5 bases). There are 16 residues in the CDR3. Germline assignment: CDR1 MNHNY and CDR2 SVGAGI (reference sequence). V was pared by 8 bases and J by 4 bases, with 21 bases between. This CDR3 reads CASRNRDSSFNQPQHF. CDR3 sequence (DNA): TGTGCCAGCCGAAACCGGGACTCATCCTTTAATCAGCCCCAGCATTTT.

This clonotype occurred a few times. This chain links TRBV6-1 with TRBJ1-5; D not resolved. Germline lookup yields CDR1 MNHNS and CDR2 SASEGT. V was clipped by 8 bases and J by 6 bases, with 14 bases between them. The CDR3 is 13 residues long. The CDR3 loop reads CASSRLGGQPQHF. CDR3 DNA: TGTGCCAGCTCCCGGCTGGGTGGTCAGCCCCAGCATTTT.

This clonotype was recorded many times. CDR3 sequence (DNA): TGTGCCAGCAATGGGGGGCCTACCGGGGAGCTGTTTTTT. This encodes CASNGGPTGELFF. V and J are TRBV9 and TRBJ2-2, with D perhaps given as TRBD1 or TRBD2 (6 bases each). Trimming stripped 6 bases from V and 5 bases from J, with 11 bases between. Germline assignment: CDR1 SGDLS and CDR2 YYNGEE. The CDR3 has 13 amino acids.

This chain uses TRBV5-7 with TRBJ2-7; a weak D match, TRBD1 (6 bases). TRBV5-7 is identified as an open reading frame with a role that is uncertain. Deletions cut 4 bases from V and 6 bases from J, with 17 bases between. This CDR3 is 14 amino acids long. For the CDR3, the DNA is TGTGCCAGCAGCCCCTCCAGGACAGTCTCCGAGCAGTACTTC. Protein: CASSPSRTVSEQYF.

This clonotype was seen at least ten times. CDR3 in amino acids: CASTTLGSGNTIYF. The CDR3 DNA reads TGTGCCAGCACCACCTTAGGCTCTGGAAACACCATATATTTT. The chain uses TRBV12-3 or TRBV12-4 and TRBJ1-3; no clear D gene. Trimming stripped 7 bases from V and 0 bases from J, with 10 bases between. The CDR3 is made up of 14 amino acids.

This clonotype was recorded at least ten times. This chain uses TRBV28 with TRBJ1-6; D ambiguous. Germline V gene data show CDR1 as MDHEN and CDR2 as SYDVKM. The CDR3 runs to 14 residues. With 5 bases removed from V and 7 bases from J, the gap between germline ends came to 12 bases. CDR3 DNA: TGTGCCAGCAGTCCGCAGGACTGGAATTCACCCCTCCACTTT. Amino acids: CASSPQDWNSPLHF.

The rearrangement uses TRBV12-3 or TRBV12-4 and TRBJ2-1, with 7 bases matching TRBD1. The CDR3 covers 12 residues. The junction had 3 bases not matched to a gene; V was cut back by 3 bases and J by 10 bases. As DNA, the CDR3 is TGTGCCAGCAGTTTCAGACAGGGCGAGCAGTTCTTC. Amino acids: CASSFRQGEQFF.

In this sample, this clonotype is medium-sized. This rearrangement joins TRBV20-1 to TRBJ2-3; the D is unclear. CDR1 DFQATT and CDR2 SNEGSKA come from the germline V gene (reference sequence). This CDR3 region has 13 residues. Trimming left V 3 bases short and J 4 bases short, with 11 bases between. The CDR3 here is CSARFDGPDTQYF. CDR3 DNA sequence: TGCAGTGCTAGGTTCGATGGGCCAGATACGCAGTATTTT.

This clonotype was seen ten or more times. The CDR3 protein is CATSDGDRFNQPQHF. The CDR3 DNA follows: TGTGCCACCAGTGATGGGGACAGGTTCAATCAGCCCCAGCATTTT. The chain employs TRBV24-1 and TRBJ1-5; 8 nucleotides line up with TRBD1. This CDR3 region has 15 residues. CDR1 and CDR2 (germline): KGHDR, SFDVKD. Trimming removed 3 bases from V and 3 bases from J; junction bases left unmatched: 3.

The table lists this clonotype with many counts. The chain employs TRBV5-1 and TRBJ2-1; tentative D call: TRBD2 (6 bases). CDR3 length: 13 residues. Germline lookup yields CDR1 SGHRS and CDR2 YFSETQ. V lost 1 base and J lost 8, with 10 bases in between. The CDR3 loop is CASSLSSVYEQFF. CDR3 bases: TGCGCCAGCAGCTTGTCTAGCGTCTATGAGCAGTTCTTC.

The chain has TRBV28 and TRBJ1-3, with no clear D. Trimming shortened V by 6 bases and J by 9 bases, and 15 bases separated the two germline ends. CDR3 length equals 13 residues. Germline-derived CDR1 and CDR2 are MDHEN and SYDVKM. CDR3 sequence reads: CASSDPGEGTIYF. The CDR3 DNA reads TGTGCCAGCAGCGACCCCGGCGAAGGCACCATATATTTT.

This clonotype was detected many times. The CDR3 sequence is CASSTVTLMNTEAFF. CDR3 coding DNA: TGTGCCAGCAGTACAGTCACTTTAATGAACACTGAAGCTTTCTTT. V gene TRBV28 combines with J gene TRBJ1-1; the D is unclear. V shed 5 bases and J shed 0 bases, with 13 bases lying between them. This CDR3 has 15 residues. Germline V gives CDR1 MDHEN, CDR2 SYDVKM.